The clone carrying this TCR beta chain was seen just once. The time point denotes: pretreatment peripheral blood. This sample stems from a study of PD-L1 blockade in urothelial cancer. Across the study: Patients' atezolizumab regimen, 1,200 mg intravenously every 3 weeks, began in the mid-2010s.

Trimming cost V 7 bases and J 0 bases, with 12 bases left between them. CDR1 and CDR2 from the germline V gene are SNHLY and FYNNEI. There are 14 residues in the CDR3. Repertoires were generated with immunoSEQ multiplex PCR, while TCRdb's copy carries only in-frame clones and drops some. This sample yields 85,000 to 95,000 clones, of which roughly 90% are seen a single time; over 0.95% belongs to the top ten. This rearrangement joins TRBV2 to TRBJ1-1; a possible D gene is TRBD1 (6 bases). Sequences were derived from PBMCs, sampled around atezolizumab (anti-PD-L1) treatment. The sequence was collected from a woman older than 75 with urothelial cancer. CDR3 protein: CASTSDRVNTEAFF. CDR3 nucleotide sequence: TGTGCCAGCACTTCGGACAGAGTGAACACTGAAGCTTTCTTT.